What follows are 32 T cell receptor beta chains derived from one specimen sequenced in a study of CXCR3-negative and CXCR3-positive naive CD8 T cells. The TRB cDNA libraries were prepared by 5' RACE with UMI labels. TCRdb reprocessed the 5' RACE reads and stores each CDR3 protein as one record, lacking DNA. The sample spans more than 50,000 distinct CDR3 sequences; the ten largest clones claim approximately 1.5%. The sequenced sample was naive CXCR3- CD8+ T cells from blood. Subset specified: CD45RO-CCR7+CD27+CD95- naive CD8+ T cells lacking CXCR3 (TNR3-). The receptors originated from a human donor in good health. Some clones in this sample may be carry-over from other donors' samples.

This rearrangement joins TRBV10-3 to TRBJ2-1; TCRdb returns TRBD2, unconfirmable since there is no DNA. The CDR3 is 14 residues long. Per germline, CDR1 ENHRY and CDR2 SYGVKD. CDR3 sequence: CAISDTSGPPEQFF.

Here the CDR3 reads CASSIERGDQETQYF. This chain joins TRBV7-9 and TRBJ2-5; absent DNA, TCRdb's TRBD2 call cannot be checked. The CDR3 length is 15 residues. Germline V gene data show CDR1 as SEHNR and CDR2 as FQNEAQ (reference sequence).

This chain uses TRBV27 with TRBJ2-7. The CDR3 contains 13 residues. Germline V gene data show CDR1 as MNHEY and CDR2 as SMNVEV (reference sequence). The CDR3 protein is CASSTAFSYEQYF.

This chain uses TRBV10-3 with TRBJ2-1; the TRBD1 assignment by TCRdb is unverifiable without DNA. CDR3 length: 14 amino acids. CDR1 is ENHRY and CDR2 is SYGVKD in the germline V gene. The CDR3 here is CAISELGPGQGEFF.

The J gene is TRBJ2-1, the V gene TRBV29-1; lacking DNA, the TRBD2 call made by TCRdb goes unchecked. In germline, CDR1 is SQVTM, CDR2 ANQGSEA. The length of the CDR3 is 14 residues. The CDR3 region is CSVRPEGVYNEQFF.

The CDR3 protein is CASSWTSGAETQYF. The V and J genes are TRBV28 and TRBJ2-5; TCRdb picks TRBD2, but there is no DNA to check that call. The germline CDR1 and CDR2 sequences are MDHEN and SYDVKM. The CDR3 has 14 residues.

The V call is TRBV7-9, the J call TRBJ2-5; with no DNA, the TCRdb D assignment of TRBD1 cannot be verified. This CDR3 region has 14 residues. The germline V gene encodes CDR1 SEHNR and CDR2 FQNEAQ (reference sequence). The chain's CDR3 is CASSSTGRGETQYF.

CDR3 amino acids: CASSLDRVYIGEQFF. J is TRBJ2-1 and V is TRBV7-2; checking the TCRdb D call of TRBD2 is not possible without DNA. This CDR3 has 15 amino acids. The V gene's germline CDR1 is SGHTA and CDR2 FQGNSA.

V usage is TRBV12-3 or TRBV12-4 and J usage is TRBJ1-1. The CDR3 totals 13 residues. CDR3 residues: CASTQTSGTEAFF.

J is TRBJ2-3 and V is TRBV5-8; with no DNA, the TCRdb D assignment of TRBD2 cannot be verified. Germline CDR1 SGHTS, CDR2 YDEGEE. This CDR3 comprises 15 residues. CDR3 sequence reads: CASNPFAGAGDTQYF.

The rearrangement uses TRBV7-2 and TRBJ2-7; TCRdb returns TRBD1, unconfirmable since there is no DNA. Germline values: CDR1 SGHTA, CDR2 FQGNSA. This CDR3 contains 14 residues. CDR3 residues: CASSYRQNNYEQYF.

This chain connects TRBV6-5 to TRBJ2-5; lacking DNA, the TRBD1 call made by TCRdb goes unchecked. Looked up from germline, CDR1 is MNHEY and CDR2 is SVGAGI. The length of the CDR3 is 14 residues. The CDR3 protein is CASSGDRGTETQYF.

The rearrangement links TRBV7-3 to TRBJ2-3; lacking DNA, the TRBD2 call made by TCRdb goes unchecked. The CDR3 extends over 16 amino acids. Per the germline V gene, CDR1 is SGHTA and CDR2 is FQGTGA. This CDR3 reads CASSLNPGLGTDTQYF.

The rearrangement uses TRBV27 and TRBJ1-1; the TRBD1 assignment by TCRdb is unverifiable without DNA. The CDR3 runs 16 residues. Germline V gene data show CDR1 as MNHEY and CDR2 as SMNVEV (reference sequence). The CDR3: CASSYRVSAPVAEAFF.

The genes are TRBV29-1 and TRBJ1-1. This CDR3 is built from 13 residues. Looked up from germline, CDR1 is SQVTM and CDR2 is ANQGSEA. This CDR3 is CSVGPGVNTEAFF.

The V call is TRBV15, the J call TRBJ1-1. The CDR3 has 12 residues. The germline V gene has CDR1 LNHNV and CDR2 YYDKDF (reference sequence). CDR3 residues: CATSRENTEAFF.

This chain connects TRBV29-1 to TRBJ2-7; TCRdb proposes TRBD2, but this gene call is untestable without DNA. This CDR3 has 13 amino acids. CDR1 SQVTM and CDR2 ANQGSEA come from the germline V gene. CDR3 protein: CSVDRDSSLEQYF.

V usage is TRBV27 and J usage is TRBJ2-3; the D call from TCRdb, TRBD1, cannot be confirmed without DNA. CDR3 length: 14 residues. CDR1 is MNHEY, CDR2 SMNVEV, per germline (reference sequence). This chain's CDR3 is CASIIASGGDTQYF.

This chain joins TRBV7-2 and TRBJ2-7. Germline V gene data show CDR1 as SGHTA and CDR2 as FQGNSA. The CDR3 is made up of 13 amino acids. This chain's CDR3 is CASSLKSVHEQYF.

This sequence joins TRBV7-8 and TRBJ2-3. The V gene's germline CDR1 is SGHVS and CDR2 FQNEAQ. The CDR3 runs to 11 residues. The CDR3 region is CASIRGDTQYF.

The CDR3 protein is CASSQGGNIQYF. This rearrangement joins TRBV27 to TRBJ2-4; TCRdb reports TRBD1, a call that lacks DNA to check it against. The CDR3 spans 12 residues. Germline assignment: CDR1 MNHEY and CDR2 SMNVEV (reference sequence).

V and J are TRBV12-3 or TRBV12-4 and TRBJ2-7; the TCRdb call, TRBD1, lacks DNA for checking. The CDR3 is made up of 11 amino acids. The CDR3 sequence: CASKLGGEQYF.

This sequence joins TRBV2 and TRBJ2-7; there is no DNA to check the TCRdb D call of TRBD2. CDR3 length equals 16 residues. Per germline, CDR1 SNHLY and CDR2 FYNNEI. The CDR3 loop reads CASSEFTSGSSYEQYF.

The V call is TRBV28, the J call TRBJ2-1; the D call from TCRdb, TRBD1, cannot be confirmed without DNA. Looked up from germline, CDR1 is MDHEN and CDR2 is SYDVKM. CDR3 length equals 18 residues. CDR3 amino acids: CASRPTVEPGTVYNEQFF.

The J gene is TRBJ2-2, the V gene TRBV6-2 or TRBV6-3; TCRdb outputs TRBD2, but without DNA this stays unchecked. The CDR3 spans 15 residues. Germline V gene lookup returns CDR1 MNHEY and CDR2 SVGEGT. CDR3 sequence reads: CASIYLASAVGELFF.

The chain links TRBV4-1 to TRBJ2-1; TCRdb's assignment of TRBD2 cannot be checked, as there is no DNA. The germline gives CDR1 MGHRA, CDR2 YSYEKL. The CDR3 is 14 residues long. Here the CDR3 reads CASSQEETPHEQFF.

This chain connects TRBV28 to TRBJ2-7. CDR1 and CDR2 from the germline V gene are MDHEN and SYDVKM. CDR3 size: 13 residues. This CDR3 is CASSLEAWYEQYF. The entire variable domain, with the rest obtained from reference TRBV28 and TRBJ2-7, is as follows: DVKVTQSSRYLVKRTGEKVFLECVQDMDHENMFWYRQDPGLGLRLIYFSYDVKMKEKGDIPEGYSVSREKKERFSLILESASTNQTSMYLCASSLEAWYEQYFGPGTRLTVT.

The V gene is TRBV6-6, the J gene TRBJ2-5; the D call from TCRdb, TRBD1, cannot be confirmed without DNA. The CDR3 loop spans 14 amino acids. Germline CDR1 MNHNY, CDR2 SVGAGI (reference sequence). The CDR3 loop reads CASSSGPGGETQYF.

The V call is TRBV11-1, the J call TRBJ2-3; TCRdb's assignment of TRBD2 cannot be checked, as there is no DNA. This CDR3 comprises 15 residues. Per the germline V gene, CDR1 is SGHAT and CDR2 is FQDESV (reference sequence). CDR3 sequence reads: CASSLETGATDTQYF.

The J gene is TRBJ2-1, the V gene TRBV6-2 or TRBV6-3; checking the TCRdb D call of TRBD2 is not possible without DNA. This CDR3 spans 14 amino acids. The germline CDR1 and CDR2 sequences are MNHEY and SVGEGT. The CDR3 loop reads CASSRLTRGYEQFF.

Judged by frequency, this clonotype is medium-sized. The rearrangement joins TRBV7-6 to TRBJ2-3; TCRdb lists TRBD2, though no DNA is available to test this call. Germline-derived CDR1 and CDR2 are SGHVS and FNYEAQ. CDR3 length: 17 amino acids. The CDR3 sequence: CASSPPEGTTSTDTQYF. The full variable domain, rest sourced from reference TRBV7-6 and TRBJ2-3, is GAGVSQSPRYKVTKRGQDVALRCDPISGHVSLYWYRQALGQGPEFLTYFNYEAQQDKSGLPNDRFSAERPEGSISTLTIQRTEQRDSAMYRCASSPPEGTTSTDTQYFGPGTRLTVL.

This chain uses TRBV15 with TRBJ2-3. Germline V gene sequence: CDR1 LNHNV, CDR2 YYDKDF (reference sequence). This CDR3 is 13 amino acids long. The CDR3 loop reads CATSIGSTDTQYF.